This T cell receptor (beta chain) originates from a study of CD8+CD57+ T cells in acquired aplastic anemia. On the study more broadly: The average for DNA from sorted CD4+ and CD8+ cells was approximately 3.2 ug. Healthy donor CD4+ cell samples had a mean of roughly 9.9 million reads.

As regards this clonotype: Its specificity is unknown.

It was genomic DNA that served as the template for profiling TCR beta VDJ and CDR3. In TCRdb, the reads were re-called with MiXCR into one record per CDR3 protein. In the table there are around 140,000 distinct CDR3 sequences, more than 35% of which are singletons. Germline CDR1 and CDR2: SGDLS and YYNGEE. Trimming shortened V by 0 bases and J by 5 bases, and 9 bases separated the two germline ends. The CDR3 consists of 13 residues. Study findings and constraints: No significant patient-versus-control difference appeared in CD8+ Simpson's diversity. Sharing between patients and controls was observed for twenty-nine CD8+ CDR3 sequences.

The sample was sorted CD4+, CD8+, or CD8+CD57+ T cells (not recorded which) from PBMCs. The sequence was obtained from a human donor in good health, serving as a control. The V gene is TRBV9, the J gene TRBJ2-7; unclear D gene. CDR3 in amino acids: CASSVDSAHEQYF. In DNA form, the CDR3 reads TGTGCCAGCAGCGTAGATTCGGCCCACGAGCAGTACTTC.